These 21 T cell receptor beta chains share one sample of origin, sequenced in a study of CD8+CD57+ T cells in acquired aplastic anemia. Investigators profiled TCR beta VDJ and CDR3 from genomic DNA template. From the reads, TCRdb called clonotypes with MiXCR, one entry per CDR3 protein. Counted here are some 170,000 distinct CDR3 sequences, roughly 40% occurring once; the ten biggest clones make up 0.9% to 1.2%. The sequenced material came from sorted CD4+, CD8+, or CD8+CD57+ T cells (not recorded which) from PBMCs. The origin of the receptors is a human donor in good health.

Regarding this clonotype: Since a much larger clone is just one base distant, this may be a read error. The V call is TRBV19, the J call TRBJ2-7, with D unresolved. CDR1 is LNHDA, CDR2 SQIVND, per germline (reference sequence). The CDR3 loop spans 13 amino acids. The CDR3 DNA reads as TGTGCCTCCCGAAATGGAGCATCCTACGAGCAGCACTTC. It specifies CASRNGASYEQHF. Full variable domain (missing parts from reference TRBV19 and TRBJ2-7): DGGITQSPKYLFRKEGQNVTLSCEQNLNHDAMYWYRQDPGQGLRLIYYSQIVNDFQKGDIAEGYSVSREKKESFPLTVTSAQKNPTAFYLCASRNGASYEQHFGPGTRLTVT.

This chain connects TRBV19 to TRBJ2-3; 9 positions agree with TRBD2. Germline CDR1 is LNHDA and CDR2 is SQIVND (reference sequence). V trimming: 0 bases; J trimming: 12 bases; junction bases outside the gene matches: 4. The CDR3 is 13 residues long. For the CDR3, the DNA is TGTGCCAGTAGTATAGACAGGACTAGCGAACAGTATTTT. Translation gives CASSIDRTSEQYF.

This clonotype was seen at least ten times. The chain joins TRBV19 to TRBJ2-1, with a possible D match to TRBD1 (5 bases). Trimming shortened V by 1 base and J by 3 bases, and 13 bases separated the two germline ends. The CDR3 has 16 amino acids. In germline, CDR1 is LNHDA, CDR2 SQIVND (reference sequence). CDR3 coding DNA: TGTGCCAGTAGTATAGCGACGGACATGTACTACAATGAGCAGTTCTTC. It is translated as CASSIATDMYYNEQFF.

This clonotype has only one observation. This chain links TRBV6-1 with TRBJ2-2; D is perhaps TRBD2 (6 bases). In germline, CDR1 is MNHNS, CDR2 SASEGT. The CDR3 is made up of 16 amino acids. Trimming shortened V by 6 bases and J by 1 base, and 15 bases separated the two germline ends. The CDR3 loop is CASRGRGVGNTGELFF. The CDR3 region has the DNA TGTGCCAGCAGAGGGCGGGGAGTAGGGAACACCGGGGAGCTGTTTTTT.

The V gene is TRBV20-1, the J gene TRBJ2-5; 14 nucleotides line up with TRBD2. The germline V gene has CDR1 DFQATT and CDR2 SNEGSKA (reference sequence). The CDR3 has 13 residues. After removal of 8 bases from V and 4 bases from J, the junction contained 3 bases not matched to a gene. The CDR3 reads CSLGLAGAETQYF. The CDR3 DNA follows: TGCAGTTTGGGACTAGCGGGAGCAGAGACCCAGTACTTC.

The V and J genes are TRBV5-4 and TRBJ2-1, with unresolved D. CDR1 and CDR2 from the germline V gene are SGHNT and YYREEE (reference sequence). The CDR3 runs to 18 residues. Trimming removed 0 bases from V and 0 bases from J, with 16 bases in between. The CDR3 nucleotides read TGTGCCAGCAGCTTGGGGTCGAAGGGCATGAGCTCCTACAATGAGCAGTTCTTC. Translated, it gives CASSLGSKGMSSYNEQFF.

This clonotype was counted a single time. The gene calls are TRBV24-1 and TRBJ2-1; 15 positions match TRBD2. This CDR3 region has 18 residues. V shed 2 bases and J 4 bases; nucleotides not matched to a gene: 5. Germline V lookup: CDR1 KGHDR, CDR2 SFDVKD. This CDR3 is CATSDSGTSGRFYNEQFF. In nucleotides, the CDR3 is TGTGCCACCAGTGATTCGGGGACTAGCGGGAGGTTTTACAATGAGCAGTTCTTC.

The V call is TRBV7-8, the J call TRBJ2-7; the match to TRBD2 covers 8 bases. The J segment lost 2 bases and the V segment lost 3 bases, leaving 6 bases of the junction unmatched. This CDR3 is 15 amino acids long. The germline gives CDR1 SGHVS, CDR2 FQNEAQ. The CDR3 region is CASSFRSGGTYEQYF. In DNA, the CDR3 is TGTGCCAGCAGCTTCCGTTCGGGGGGGACCTACGAGCAGTACTTC. Full variable domain (rest looked up from reference TRBV7-8 and TRBJ2-7): GAGVSQSPRYKVAKRGQDVALRCDPISGHVSLFWYQQALGQGPEFLTYFQNEAQLDKSGLPSDRFFAERPEGSVSTLKIQRTQQEDSAVYLCASSFRSGGTYEQYFGPGTRLTVT.

The chain couples TRBV19 to TRBJ1-4; D is undetermined. CDR1 and CDR2 from the germline V gene are LNHDA and SQIVND (reference sequence). The CDR3 is made up of 14 amino acids. Trimming removed 3 bases at V and 2 bases at J, with 7 bases between. DNA for the CDR3: TGTGCCAGTAGTATGGGAGGGACTAATGAAAAACTGTTTTTT. Protein: CASSMGGTNEKLFF.

V is TRBV20-1 and J is TRBJ1-4; D is ambiguous. The CDR3 is 15 amino acids. Per germline, CDR1 DFQATT and CDR2 SNEGSKA (reference sequence). Trimming cost V 5 bases and J 0 bases, with 13 bases left between them. This chain's CDR3 is CSALSLFATNEKLFF. The CDR3 DNA reads as TGCAGTGCTCTCTCTCTATTTGCAACTAATGAAAAACTGTTTTTT.

This clonotype was seen at least ten times. The chain employs TRBV12-3 or TRBV12-4 and TRBJ2-3; maybe TRBD2 (6 bases). This CDR3 is 13 amino acids long. The V end was cut by 6 bases, the J end by 6 bases, with 13 bases between. The CDR3 loop is CASRPALADTQYF. As DNA, the CDR3 is TGTGCCAGCAGACCCGCCCTAGCGGATACGCAGTATTTT.

This clonotype was detected only once. The V call is TRBV24-1, the J call TRBJ2-3; TRBD1 might be the D (5 bases). V was clipped by 5 bases and J by 4 bases, with 12 bases between them. This CDR3 comprises 14 residues. CDR1 is KGHDR, CDR2 SFDVKD, per germline. The DNA for the CDR3 is TGTGCCACCAGTGGGGCCCAGGGTCCAGATACGCAGTATTTT. It specifies CATSGAQGPDTQYF.

This clonotype was counted between two and nine times. The rearrangement links TRBV7-9 to TRBJ1-1, with a tentative D call TRBD1 (5 bases). The CDR3 spans 13 residues. V shed 5 bases and J shed 4 bases, with 11 bases lying between them. The germline V gene has CDR1 SEHNR and CDR2 FQNEAQ (reference sequence). The CDR3 DNA reads as TGTGCCAGCAGCCCCCCTGGGGGCACTGAAGCTTTCTTT. As protein: CASSPPGGTEAFF.

This clonotype was picked up a small number of times. The V gene is TRBV28, the J gene TRBJ2-5; TRBD1 aligns across 11 bases. V dropped 8 bases and J dropped 5; count of bases not matched to a gene: 4. CDR1 and CDR2 (germline): MDHEN, SYDVKM. The CDR3 loop spans 13 amino acids. The CDR3 DNA is TGTGCCAGCGAAAGGGACAGGGGGGAGACCCAGTACTTC. Protein product: CASERDRGETQYF.

This clonotype was detected a few times. CDR3 bases: TGCGCCAGCAGGGAATCTCGGGTGGAGCGAGAGCAGTACTTC. This codes for CASRESRVEREQYF. This chain links TRBV10-1 with TRBJ2-7; the D is unclear. Germline V lookup: CDR1 WNHNN, CDR2 SYGVQD (reference sequence). The CDR3 consists of 14 residues. The V gene lost 6 bases and the J gene lost 7 bases, with 19 bases spanning the gap.

Many counts were recorded for this clonotype. The chain combines TRBV4-1 with TRBJ1-6, with D hard to call. CDR3 length equals 15 residues. V was trimmed by 7 bases and J by 2 bases, leaving 12 bases between them. Germline values: CDR1 MGHRA, CDR2 YSYEKL. The CDR3 here is CASTEVSPYNSPLHF. CDR3 nucleotides: TGCGCCAGCACCGAGGTTTCCCCCTATAATTCACCCCTCCACTTT.

The chain couples TRBV2 to TRBJ2-7; no clear D. Germline V CDR1 and CDR2: SNHLY, FYNNEI. The CDR3 runs to 14 residues. V was pared by 3 bases and J by 0 bases, with 9 bases between. CDR3 nucleotides: TGTGCCAGCAGTGACCCCCCGGGCTCCTACGAGCAGTACTTC. This sequence encodes CASSDPPGSYEQYF.

The chain couples TRBV5-6 to TRBJ2-6; D unresolved. V lost 3 bases and J 0 bases, leaving 7 bases between the germline ends. The CDR3 is 15 amino acids. Germline V gene sequence: CDR1 SGHDT, CDR2 YYEEEE. The CDR3 DNA is TGTGCCAGCAGCTCCCATGACTCTGGGGCCAACGTCCTGACTTTC. This codes for CASSSHDSGANVLTF.

This rearrangement joins TRBV2 to TRBJ2-1, with TRBD2 matching over 7 bases. The CDR3 has 15 amino acids. Trimming cost V 6 bases and J 6 bases; bases outside gene matches: 11. Germline V gene data show CDR1 as SNHLY and CDR2 as FYNNEI. The CDR3 DNA reads TGTGCCAGCAGGTTATCCATTCAGCGGGGCAATGAGCAGTTCTTC. Amino acid sequence: CASRLSIQRGNEQFF.

There are many counts of this clonotype. The genes are TRBV2 and TRBJ2-1; TRBD2 matches 14 bases. CDR1 is SNHLY, CDR2 FYNNEI, per germline. V lost 4 bases to trimming and J lost 5 bases; unmatched junction nucleotides: 7. There are 17 residues in the CDR3. DNA of the CDR3: TGTGCCAGCAGTGTGACTAGCGGGAGGGGCCCGAACAATGAGCAGTTCTTC. This gives the protein CASSVTSGRGPNNEQFF. Full variable domain (missing parts from reference TRBV2 and TRBJ2-1): EPEVTQTPSHQVTQMGQEVILRCVPISNHLYFYWYRQILGQKVEFLVSFYNNEISEKSEIFDDQFSVERPDGSNFTLKIRSTKLEDSAMYFCASSVTSGRGPNNEQFFGPGTRLTVL.

The J gene is TRBJ1-1, the V gene TRBV10-3, with D maybe TRBD1 (6 bases). The length of the CDR3 is 15 residues. V was trimmed by 8 bases and J by 7 bases, leaving 23 bases between them. Germline lookup yields CDR1 ENHRY and CDR2 SYGVKD. The CDR3: CAIRQGGGDRVEAFF. CDR3 sequence (DNA): TGTGCCATCCGCCAAGGGGGAGGGGATCGGGTTGAAGCTTTCTTT.